This T cell receptor (beta chain) stems from a study of cytomegalovirus exposure and HLA in healthy donors. About the research overall: Genotyping showed roughly 86% of 398 donors falling in the Caucasian-associated ancestry cluster.

The study's findings and limits: When analyzed later, the rates of TCR association showed variation by HLA locus, with DRB1 the most and HLA-C the fewest.

The PCR ran on 60 Vbeta and 13 Jbeta primers. Produced via immunoSEQ multiplex PCR; TCRdb's table is partial and in-frame only. This table has about 180,000 clones, approximately 84% appearing once. Trimming removed 5 bases from V and 4 bases from J; junction bases left unmatched: 7. This CDR3 has 13 residues. Germline CDR1 reads GTSNPN; CDR2 reads SVGIG (reference sequence). With regard to this clone: The antigen is not known.

The sequenced sample was PBMCs. The V and J genes are TRBV30 and TRBJ2-5; the match to TRBD2 covers 7 bases. The receptor's source is a young man in good health and CMV-seronegative. The chain's CDR3 is CAWGAGAAETQYF. Written as DNA, the CDR3 is TGTGCCTGGGGGGCGGGAGCTGCAGAGACCCAGTACTTC.